The rows below give T cell receptor beta chains drawn from one sample of a study of blood T cell repertoires in COVID-19. Profiling relied on immunoSEQ multiplex PCR, and the TCRdb table lists in-frame clones only, not all of them. This table holds about 160,000 clones, 65% to 85% found once. The material sequenced was peripheral blood. The receptors were gathered from a man in his sixties with active or convalescent COVID-19. Both conserved end residues are part of each CDR3. D genes are given only for firm matches. Expanded clones get a size class; other rows say once, few or many, or leave the size out.

J gene: TRBJ2-6
V gene: TRBV3-1/TRBV3-2
D gene: -
clone size: -
CDR3 DNA: TGTGCCAGCAGCCAAGATACTGGAGCCGGGGCCAACGTCCTGACTTTC
CDR3 protein: CASSQDTGAGANVLTF

J gene: TRBJ1-1
V gene: TRBV2
D gene: -
clone size: -
CDR3 DNA: TGTGCCAGCAGTGAACGGTGGCAGGGTGGAGCTTTCTTT
CDR3 protein: CASSERWQGGAFF

J gene: TRBJ2-1
V gene: TRBV4-2
D gene: TRBD2
clone size: -
CDR3 DNA: TGTGCCAGCAGCCAAACCGGGACTAGCGACCTCAGCTCCTACAATGAGCAGTTCTTC
CDR3 protein: CASSQTGTSDLSSYNEQFF

J gene: TRBJ1-2
V gene: TRBV27
D gene: TRBD1
clone size: few
CDR3 DNA: TGTGCCAGCAGTTCGAACAGGGGAAGCTATGGCTACACCTTC
CDR3 protein: CASSSNRGSYGYTF

J gene: TRBJ2-2
V gene: TRBV7-9
D gene: TRBD1
clone size: -
CDR3 DNA: TGTGCCAGCCAACTTCGACAGGGCGGTGCCGGGGAGCTGTTTTTT
CDR3 protein: CASQLRQGGAGELFF

J gene: TRBJ2-7
V gene: TRBV6-1
D gene: TRBD1
clone size: -
CDR3 DNA: TGTGCCAGCAGTGAAAGGACAGGGGTATCCTACGAGCAGTACTTC
CDR3 protein: CASSERTGVSYEQYF

J gene: TRBJ1-1
V gene: TRBV4-1
D gene: -
clone size: -
CDR3 DNA: TGCGCCAGCAGCCACCCCGGGGGTCTCACTGAAGCTTTCTTT
CDR3 protein: CASSHPGGLTEAFF

J gene: TRBJ1-1
V gene: TRBV27
D gene: TRBD1
clone size: -
CDR3 DNA: TGTGCCAGCAGTTCAGCCCTCAGGGGGCGCGTAGGTACTGAAGCTTTCTTT
CDR3 protein: CASSSALRGRVGTEAFF

J gene: TRBJ2-1
V gene: TRBV5-1
D gene: TRBD2
clone size: -
CDR3 DNA: TGCGCCAGCAGATCGACTAGCAGCTCCTACAATGAGCAGTTCTTC
CDR3 protein: CASRSTSSSYNEQFF

J gene: TRBJ1-2
V gene: TRBV13
D gene: -
clone size: -
CDR3 DNA: TGTGCCAGCAGCTTAGGGCTGGGAGGATATGGCTACACCTTC
CDR3 protein: CASSLGLGGYGYTF

J gene: TRBJ2-1
V gene: TRBV11-1
D gene: TRBD2
clone size: -
CDR3 DNA: TGTGCCAGCAGCTTGGTAGCGGGTATTTACAATGAGCAGTTCTTC
CDR3 protein: CASSLVAGIYNEQFF

J gene: TRBJ2-1
V gene: TRBV18
D gene: TRBD1
clone size: -
CDR3 DNA: TGTGCCAGCTCGCCTCGTAAAGGACAGGGATACAATGAGCAGTTCTTC
CDR3 protein: CASSPRKGQGYNEQFF

J gene: TRBJ2-2
V gene: TRBV29-1
D gene: TRBD1
clone size: -
CDR3 DNA: TGCAGCGGGGGGACAGGGAACACCGGGGAGCTGTTTTTT
CDR3 protein: CSGGTGNTGELFF

J gene: TRBJ2-1
V gene: TRBV7-2
D gene: -
clone size: -
CDR3 DNA: TGTGCCAGCAGTTTAACCCCTAGAAACAATGAGCAGTTCTTC
CDR3 protein: CASSLTPRNNEQFF

J gene: TRBJ2-1
V gene: TRBV3-1/TRBV3-2
D gene: -
clone size: -
CDR3 DNA: TGTGCCAGCAGCCAAATGCTAGGGGTGAATGAGCAGTTCTTC
CDR3 protein: CASSQMLGVNEQFF

J gene: TRBJ1-5
V gene: TRBV19
D gene: TRBD1
clone size: -
CDR3 DNA: TGTGCCAGTAGTATAGCACAGGGGGGTAGCAATCAGCCCCAGCATTTT
CDR3 protein: CASSIAQGGSNQPQHF

J gene: TRBJ2-1
V gene: TRBV7-9
D gene: TRBD1
clone size: -
CDR3 DNA: TGTGCCAGCAGCTTGGGGACAGGGACTATTTCCTACAATGAGCAGTTCTTC
CDR3 protein: CASSLGTGTISYNEQFF

J gene: TRBJ2-2
V gene: TRBV7-6
D gene: TRBD2
clone size: -
CDR3 DNA: TGTGCCAGCAGCTTGGGACTAGCGGGGGTTGGGGAGCTGTTTTTT
CDR3 protein: CASSLGLAGVGELFF

J gene: TRBJ2-7
V gene: TRBV18
D gene: -
clone size: -
CDR3 DNA: TGTGCCAGCTCACCAGACGCGGGTTACTACGAGCAGTACTTC
CDR3 protein: CASSPDAGYYEQYF

J gene: TRBJ2-7
V gene: TRBV28
D gene: TRBD1
clone size: -
CDR3 DNA: TGTGCCAGCAGTTTATGGGTGGCGGGACAGGGGGACGAGCAGTACTTC
CDR3 protein: CASSLWVAGQGDEQYF

J gene: TRBJ2-7
V gene: TRBV2
D gene: TRBD1
clone size: -
CDR3 DNA: TGTGCCAGCAGACCAACTGGGACAGGGAGGGACGAGCAGTACTTC
CDR3 protein: CASRPTGTGRDEQYF

J gene: TRBJ2-5
V gene: TRBV5-1
D gene: -
clone size: -
CDR3 DNA: TGCGCCAGCAGCCAAGGCCGGACTGGACTAGAGACCCAGTACTTC
CDR3 protein: CASSQGRTGLETQYF

J gene: TRBJ1-1
V gene: TRBV12-3/TRBV12-4
D gene: -
clone size: -
CDR3 DNA: TGTGCCAGCAGCCCCGGGGGGGCCACTGAAGCTTTCTTT
CDR3 protein: CASSPGGATEAFF

J gene: TRBJ1-2
V gene: TRBV9
D gene: TRBD1
clone size: -
CDR3 DNA: TGTGCCAGCAGCCCCACCGGGACAGGGCCCTACACCTTC
CDR3 protein: CASSPTGTGPYTF

J gene: TRBJ2-3
V gene: TRBV19
D gene: TRBD2
clone size: -
CDR3 DNA: TGTGCCAGTAGTCAAACCGGGACTAGCGGGAGAGTGTCAGATACGCAGTATTTT
CDR3 protein: CASSQTGTSGRVSDTQYF

J gene: TRBJ2-7
V gene: TRBV7-9
D gene: TRBD2
clone size: -
CDR3 DNA: TGTGCCAGCAGCCGCCCTAGCGGGAGCTCGGACGAGCAGTACTTC
CDR3 protein: CASSRPSGSSDEQYF

J gene: TRBJ1-1
V gene: TRBV28
D gene: -
clone size: -
CDR3 DNA: TGTGCCAGCAGTTTATTCGGCACTAGTATGAACACTGAAGCTTTCTTT
CDR3 protein: CASSLFGTSMNTEAFF

J gene: TRBJ1-2
V gene: TRBV15
D gene: TRBD1
clone size: -
CDR3 DNA: TGTGCCACCAGCAGAGATGAGGGACAGATGAGGATCTATGGCTACACCTTC
CDR3 protein: CATSRDEGQMRIYGYTF

J gene: TRBJ1-1
V gene: TRBV3-1/TRBV3-2
D gene: -
clone size: -
CDR3 DNA: TGTGCCAGCAGAGCCGGGACATTGAACACTGAAGCTTTCTTT
CDR3 protein: CASRAGTLNTEAFF

J gene: TRBJ2-1
V gene: TRBV21-1
D gene: -
clone size: -
CDR3 DNA: TGTGCCACCCGCCCCGACACTGTATACTGTGAGCAGTTCTTC
CDR3 protein: CATRPDTVYCEQFF

J gene: TRBJ1-5
V gene: TRBV10-3
D gene: -
clone size: -
CDR3 DNA: TGTGCCATCAGTGAGTCGGCAGGGAACGTGCAGCCCCAGCATTTT
CDR3 protein: CAISESAGNVQPQHF

J gene: TRBJ1-1
V gene: TRBV19
D gene: TRBD1
clone size: -
CDR3 DNA: TGTGCCAGTAGTTCCAAGGGGGCTGTCGACACTGAAGCTTTCTTT
CDR3 protein: CASSSKGAVDTEAFF

J gene: TRBJ2-1
V gene: TRBV4-1
D gene: TRBD2
clone size: -
CDR3 DNA: TGCGCCAGCAGCCATCTAGCGGGAGCTCGGTACAATGAGCAGTTCTTC
CDR3 protein: CASSHLAGARYNEQFF

J gene: TRBJ1-2
V gene: TRBV24-1
D gene: TRBD1
clone size: -
CDR3 DNA: TGTGCCACCAGGGACAGGATGTATGGCTACACCTTC
CDR3 protein: CATRDRMYGYTF

J gene: TRBJ1-1
V gene: TRBV5-1
D gene: -
clone size: once
CDR3 DNA: TGCGCCAGCAGCTTGGGGCAGACGGGGGAAGCTTTCTTT
CDR3 protein: CASSLGQTGEAFF

J gene: TRBJ1-1
V gene: TRBV6-5
D gene: -
clone size: -
CDR3 DNA: TGTGCCGTTTGCAGGGTCATGAACACTGAAGCTTTCTTT
CDR3 protein: CAVCRVMNTEAFF

J gene: TRBJ1-1
V gene: TRBV29-1
D gene: TRBD1
clone size: once
CDR3 DNA: TGCAGCGTTGAAAGGGGTTACAGGGGAAACACTGAAGCTTTCTTT
CDR3 protein: CSVERGYRGNTEAFF

J gene: TRBJ2-3
V gene: TRBV5-1
D gene: TRBD2
clone size: -
CDR3 DNA: TGCGCCAGCAGCTTGGCGATTGCGGGAGGGAGCACAGATACGCAGTATTTT
CDR3 protein: CASSLAIAGGSTDTQYF

J gene: TRBJ2-1
V gene: TRBV3-1/TRBV3-2
D gene: -
clone size: few
CDR3 DNA: TGTGCCAGCAGCCAGGGACTGCAGGGTTATGAGCAGTTCTTC
CDR3 protein: CASSQGLQGYEQFF

J gene: TRBJ2-7
V gene: TRBV19
D gene: TRBD1
clone size: -
CDR3 DNA: TGTGCCAGCGGGGACAGCTCCTACGAGCAGTACTTC
CDR3 protein: CASGDSSYEQYF

J gene: TRBJ2-7
V gene: TRBV2
D gene: TRBD1
clone size: -
CDR3 DNA: TGTGCTTCAGGTGGGGACAGCCATCAACCCTACGAGCAGTACTTC
CDR3 protein: CASGGDSHQPYEQYF

J gene: TRBJ2-2
V gene: TRBV27
D gene: TRBD1
clone size: -
CDR3 DNA: TGTGCCAGCAGCCCGGACAGGGGGGCCGGGGAGCTGTTTTTT
CDR3 protein: CASSPDRGAGELFF

J gene: TRBJ2-1
V gene: TRBV2
D gene: TRBD2
clone size: -
CDR3 DNA: TGTGCCAGCATAAGCGGGAGGGTGGATGAGCAGTTCTTC
CDR3 protein: CASISGRVDEQFF

J gene: TRBJ2-3
V gene: TRBV2
D gene: -
clone size: -
CDR3 DNA: TGTGCCAGCAGTGAATTGGTAGTTTACCCTTTCGGCACAGATACGCAGTATTTT
CDR3 protein: CASSELVVYPFGTDTQYF

J gene: TRBJ2-3
V gene: TRBV9
D gene: TRBD1
clone size: -
CDR3 DNA: TGTGCCAGCAGCGTTATGGGACAGGGGCCCACAGATACGCAGTATTTT
CDR3 protein: CASSVMGQGPTDTQYF

J gene: TRBJ1-4
V gene: TRBV15
D gene: TRBD1
clone size: -
CDR3 DNA: TGTGCCACCAGCATTTGGGGGACAGGGTTTGAAAAACTGTTTTTT
CDR3 protein: CATSIWGTGFEKLFF

J gene: TRBJ1-3
V gene: TRBV6-5
D gene: -
clone size: -
CDR3 DNA: TGTGCCAGCACCCCAGGAAGCTCTGGAAACACCATATATTTT
CDR3 protein: CASTPGSSGNTIYF

J gene: TRBJ1-4
V gene: TRBV19
D gene: TRBD1
clone size: -
CDR3 DNA: TGTGCCAGTAGTACTTGGGGACAGTATGAAAAACTGTTTTTT
CDR3 protein: CASSTWGQYEKLFF

J gene: TRBJ1-2
V gene: TRBV2
D gene: -
clone size: -
CDR3 DNA: TGTGCCAGACCGAGGGATGGCTACACCTTC
CDR3 protein: CARPRDGYTF

J gene: TRBJ1-5
V gene: TRBV5-1
D gene: -
clone size: -
CDR3 DNA: TGCGCCAGCAGCTTTAATCCTTCAGGGTCTAATAGCAATCAGCCCCAGCATTTT
CDR3 protein: CASSFNPSGSNSNQPQHF

J gene: TRBJ1-4
V gene: TRBV5-4
D gene: -
clone size: -
CDR3 DNA: TGTGCCAGCAGCTTATCAGGGACTAATGAAAAACTGTTTTTT
CDR3 protein: CASSLSGTNEKLFF

J gene: TRBJ1-5
V gene: TRBV5-1
D gene: -
clone size: -
CDR3 DNA: TGCGCCAGCAGCTTGGACGGTGGTTCCCAGCCCCAGCATTTT
CDR3 protein: CASSLDGGSQPQHF

J gene: TRBJ2-3
V gene: TRBV6-1
D gene: -
clone size: -
CDR3 DNA: TGTGCCAGCAGTGAAATGCGGGGCCCTGGGGATACGCAGTATTTT
CDR3 protein: CASSEMRGPGDTQYF

J gene: TRBJ2-1
V gene: TRBV9
D gene: TRBD1
clone size: -
CDR3 DNA: TGTGCCAGCAGCGTAGATGGAGACAGGGGCCCGACCTCCTACAATGAGCAGTTCTTC
CDR3 protein: CASSVDGDRGPTSYNEQFF

J gene: TRBJ2-7
V gene: TRBV7-9
D gene: -
clone size: -
CDR3 DNA: TGTGCCAGCAGCTTAGGGGGGGACGCCTCCTACGAGCAGTACTTC
CDR3 protein: CASSLGGDASYEQYF

J gene: TRBJ2-3
V gene: TRBV9
D gene: -
clone size: -
CDR3 DNA: TGTGCCAGCAGCGTGTCCGGGGGGCAGGGAGATACGCAGTATTTT
CDR3 protein: CASSVSGGQGDTQYF

J gene: TRBJ2-4
V gene: TRBV6-6
D gene: -
clone size: -
CDR3 DNA: TGTGCCAGCAGTTACTCGGACAGCTCAGACATTCAGTACTTC
CDR3 protein: CASSYSDSSDIQYF

J gene: TRBJ2-7
V gene: TRBV20-1
D gene: -
clone size: -
CDR3 DNA: TGCAGTGCTAGTCGCGGCTACGAGCAGTACTTC
CDR3 protein: CSASRGYEQYF

J gene: TRBJ2-6
V gene: TRBV5-1
D gene: TRBD1
clone size: -
CDR3 DNA: TGCGCCAGCAGCAGGACAGGTGTCTCTGGGGCCAACGTCCTGACTTTC
CDR3 protein: CASSRTGVSGANVLTF

J gene: TRBJ1-4
V gene: TRBV19
D gene: -
clone size: -
CDR3 DNA: TGTGCCAGTAGTAGCCCAGGGATTTCGGGTGAAAAACTGTTTTTT
CDR3 protein: CASSSPGISGEKLFF